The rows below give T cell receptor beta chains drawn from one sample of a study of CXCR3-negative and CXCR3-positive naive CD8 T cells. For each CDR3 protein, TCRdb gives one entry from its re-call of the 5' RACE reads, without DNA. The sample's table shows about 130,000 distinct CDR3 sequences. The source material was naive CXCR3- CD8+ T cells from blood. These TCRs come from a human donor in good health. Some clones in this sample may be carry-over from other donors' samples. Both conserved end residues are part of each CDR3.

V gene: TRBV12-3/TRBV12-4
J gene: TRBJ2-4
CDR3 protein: CASSSSGQLAKNIQYF

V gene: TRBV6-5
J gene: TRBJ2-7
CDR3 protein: CASSYSAPGQGVYEQYF

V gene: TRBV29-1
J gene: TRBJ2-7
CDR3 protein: CSVIRDAADYEQYF

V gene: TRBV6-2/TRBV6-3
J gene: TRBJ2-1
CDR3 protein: CASSYYQRNEQFF

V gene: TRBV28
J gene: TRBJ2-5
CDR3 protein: CASSSANSQETQYF

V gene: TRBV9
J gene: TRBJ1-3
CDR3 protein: CASSVSGPGNTIYF

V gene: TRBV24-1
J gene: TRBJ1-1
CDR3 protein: CATSDWGNTEAFF

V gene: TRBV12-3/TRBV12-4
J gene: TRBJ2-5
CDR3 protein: CASSSTGLKETQYF

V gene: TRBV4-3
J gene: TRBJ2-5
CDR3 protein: CASSQDDGGETQYF

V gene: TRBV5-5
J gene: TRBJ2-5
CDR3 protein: CASSAWTGVETQYF

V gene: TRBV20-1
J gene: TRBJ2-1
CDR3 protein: CSAKEESSYNEQFF

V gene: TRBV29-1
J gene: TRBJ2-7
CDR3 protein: CSVRRDRSYEQYF

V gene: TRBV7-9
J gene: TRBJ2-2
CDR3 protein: CASSGTSGNTGELFF

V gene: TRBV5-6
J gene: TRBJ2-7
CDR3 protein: CASSLVFWPYEQYF

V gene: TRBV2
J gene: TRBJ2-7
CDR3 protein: CASSAPQGYEQYF

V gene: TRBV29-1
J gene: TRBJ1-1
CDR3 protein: CSPSLITEAFF

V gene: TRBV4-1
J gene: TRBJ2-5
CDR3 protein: CASSQGGQIQETQYF

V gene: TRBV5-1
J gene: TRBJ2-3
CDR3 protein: CASSWSPQSGGWSDTQYF

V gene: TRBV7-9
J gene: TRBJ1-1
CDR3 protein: CASSLAVGSNTEAFF

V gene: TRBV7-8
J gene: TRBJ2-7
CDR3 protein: CASSLGVSGILSYEQYF

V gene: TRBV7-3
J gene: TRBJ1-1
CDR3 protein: CASSFNGNTEAFF

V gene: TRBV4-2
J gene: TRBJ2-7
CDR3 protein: CASSLNQEGWDEQYF

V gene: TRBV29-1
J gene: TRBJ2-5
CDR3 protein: CSVLLLTGGVGETQYF

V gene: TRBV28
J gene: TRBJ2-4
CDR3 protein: CASTPLPGQAGGDQYF

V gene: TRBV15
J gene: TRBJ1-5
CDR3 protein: CATSRVETGWGTGNQPQHF

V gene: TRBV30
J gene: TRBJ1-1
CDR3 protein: CAWSVISNTEAFF

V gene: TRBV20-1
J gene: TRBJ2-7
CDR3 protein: CSAAARGNSYEQYF

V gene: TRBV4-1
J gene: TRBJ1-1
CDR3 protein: CASSQDPQGVGMNTEAFF

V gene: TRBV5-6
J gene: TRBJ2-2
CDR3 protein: CASSLVGGRELFF

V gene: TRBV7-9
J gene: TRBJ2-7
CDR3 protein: CASSFPGQGNSYEQYF

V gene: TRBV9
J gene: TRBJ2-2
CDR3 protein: CASSVKSTGELFF

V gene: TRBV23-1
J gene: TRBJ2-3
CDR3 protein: CASSANTDTQYF

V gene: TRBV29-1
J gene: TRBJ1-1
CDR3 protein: CSIAGGGNTEAFF

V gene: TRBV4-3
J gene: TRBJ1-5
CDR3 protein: CASSQDLGTGRSNQPQHF

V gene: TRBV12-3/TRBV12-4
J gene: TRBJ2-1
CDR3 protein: CASSPTSGVDNEQFF

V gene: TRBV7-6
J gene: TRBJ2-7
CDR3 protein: CASSVGTGSYEQYF

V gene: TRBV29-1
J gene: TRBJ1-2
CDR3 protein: CSVGPTGGHGYTF

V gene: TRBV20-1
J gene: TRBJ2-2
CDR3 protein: CSALRPGTSSTGELFF

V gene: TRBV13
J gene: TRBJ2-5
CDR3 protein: CASSLYGGGYGQETQYF

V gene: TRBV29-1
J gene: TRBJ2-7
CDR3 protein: CSVEDLNEQYF

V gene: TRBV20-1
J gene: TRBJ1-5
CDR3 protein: CSASDRGVPKKPQHF

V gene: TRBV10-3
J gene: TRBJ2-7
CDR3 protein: CARDSEPYEQYF

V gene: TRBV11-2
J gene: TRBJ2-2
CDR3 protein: CASSFLAGPGELFF

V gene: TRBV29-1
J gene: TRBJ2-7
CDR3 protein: CSVNTETYEQYF